This entry features one T cell receptor (beta chain) sequence. Its matching antigen is unknown. The V gene lost 5 bases and the J gene lost 7 bases, with 11 bases spanning the gap. CDR1 is LGHNT and CDR2 is FRNRAP in the germline V gene. This CDR3 is built from 12 residues. The record originates from a study of cytomegalovirus exposure and HLA in healthy donors. With 60 Vbeta and 13 Jbeta primers, the PCR was carried out. Repertoires were generated with immunoSEQ multiplex PCR, while TCRdb's copy carries only in-frame clones and drops some. This table has 150,000 to 200,000 clones, over 75% appearing once. Study-wide results and limits: Most TCR beta V segments were productive about 87% or about 30% of the time in an earlier analysis. There were several of the most significant clusters that appeared linked to common viral pathogens in a later analysis. Some V segments, TRBV6-2 and TRBV6-3 among them, were indistinguishable and were therefore excluded. Among the sequence variants, a highly shared cluster was likely an artifact of sequencing.

Sequencing was done on a sample of PBMCs. The V gene is TRBV12-5, the J gene TRBJ1-1, with unresolved D. This receptor was taken from a woman in her thirties in good health and CMV-seronegative. CDR3 amino acids: CASGLVPVEAFF. The CDR3 region has the DNA TGTGCTAGTGGTCTAGTCCCCGTTGAAGCTTTCTTT.